The 14 T cell receptor beta chains reported below all come from one sample, sequenced in a study of blood T cell repertoires in COVID-19 (TCRdb year 2020). Libraries were prepared through the immunoSEQ multiplex PCR assay. In its TCRdb copy, this immuneACCESS table keeps in-frame sequences only and misses some clones. Where compared with another copy, unresolved V genes explain less than half of these, and the others have no known cause. The sample has around 120,000 clones on record, 85% to 90% of them singletons. The top ten constitute 32% of the sample. Sequencing used peripheral blood. The receptor set was obtained from a woman aged 80 or over with acute or convalescent COVID-19.

J is TRBJ2-1 and V is TRBV15; D gene uncertain. Germline V gene data show CDR1 as LNHNV and CDR2 as YYDKDF (reference sequence). The CDR3 consists of 13 residues. Trimming left V 4 bases short and J 4 bases short, with 8 bases between. CDR3 amino acids: CATSTPLYNEQFF. DNA of the CDR3: TGTGCCACCAGCACCCCTCTATACAATGAGCAGTTCTTC.

The chain joins TRBV3-1 (or the pseudogene TRBV3-2) to TRBJ2-1; the match to TRBD1 covers 11 bases. V dropped 2 bases and J dropped 2; count of bases not matched to a gene: 20. This CDR3 has 22 amino acids. Germline V lookup: CDR1 LGHDT, CDR2 YNNKEL (reference sequence). CDR3 sequence (DNA): TGTGCCAGCAGCCAATTCTTTCAGGCCTGGACAGGGGGCATGTCCCCCTACAATGAGCAGTTCTTC. The encoded protein is CASSQFFQAWTGGMSPYNEQFF.

V usage is TRBV24-1 and J usage is TRBJ2-7; 7 nucleotides align to TRBD2. Losses at the gene ends were 0 bases for V and 6 bases for J; bases not matched to a gene: 10. CDR1 is KGHDR and CDR2 is SFDVKD in the germline V gene. The CDR3 is 16 amino acids. The CDR3: CATSDLWRGTRSEQYF. The CDR3 DNA follows: TGTGCCACCAGTGATTTGTGGCGGGGGACCCGATCCGAGCAGTACTTC.

The rearrangement uses TRBV20-1 and TRBJ1-5; TRBD1 matches at 8 bases. Germline lookup yields CDR1 DFQATT and CDR2 SNEGSKA (reference sequence). The CDR3 consists of 15 residues. V was pared by 3 bases and J by 6 bases, with 10 bases of the junction left unmatched. DNA for the CDR3: TGCAGTGCTAGTCCCGGGACAGGTACCGCTCAGCCCCAGCATTTT. This translates into CSASPGTGTAQPQHF.

This clone has just one count. The V and J genes are TRBV19 and TRBJ2-1, with 9 bases that match TRBD1. The CDR3 is 16 residues long. Germline assignment: CDR1 LNHDA and CDR2 SQIVND (reference sequence). V lost 0 bases to trimming and J lost 3 bases; unmatched junction nucleotides: 3. DNA of the CDR3: TGTGCCAGTAGTATAGATACGGGACAGGGCTACAATGAGCAGTTCTTC. Translation gives CASSIDTGQGYNEQFF.

The chain's CDR3 is CASSYSKGRGSGYTF. For the CDR3, the DNA is TGTGCCAGCAGTTACTCGAAAGGCAGGGGCTCTGGCTACACCTTC. V is TRBV6-5 and J is TRBJ1-2; maybe TRBD1 (6 bases). This CDR3 contains 15 residues. Germline loops: CDR1 MNHEY, CDR2 SVGAGI. V gave up 0 bases and J gave up 7 bases, with 15 bases separating them.

J is TRBJ2-3 and V is TRBV4-2, with D possibly TRBD1 on 6 matching bases. Germline-derived CDR1 and CDR2 are LGHNA and YNFKEQ. Between the trimmed V and J ends, which lost 0 bases and 6 bases, there was a span of 13 bases. The CDR3 extends over 15 amino acids. CDR3 sequence reads: CASSQDSGVLDTQYF. The CDR3 DNA reads as TGTGCCAGCAGCCAAGATTCAGGGGTTCTGGATACGCAGTATTTT.

In DNA form, the CDR3 reads TGTGCCAGCAGCCCTTTTACAGGGTTGAGCGAGCAGTACTTC. Encoded protein: CASSPFTGLSEQYF. The chain combines TRBV3-1 (or the pseudogene TRBV3-2) with TRBJ2-7, with D perhaps matching TRBD1 (6 bases). CDR1 is LGHDT and CDR2 is YNNKEL in the germline V gene (reference sequence). Trimming pared 4 bases from V and 6 bases from J, leaving 16 bases between. The CDR3 extends over 14 amino acids.

The J gene is TRBJ2-1, the V gene TRBV19; D is uncertain. The CDR3 spans 15 residues. Deletions cut 3 bases from V and 3 bases from J, with 12 bases between. Germline-derived CDR1 and CDR2 are LNHDA and SQIVND (reference sequence). The CDR3 spells CASSISLSGYNEQFF. The CDR3 DNA reads as TGTGCCAGTAGTATCTCTCTCTCGGGCTACAATGAGCAGTTCTTC.

The chain combines TRBV10-3 with TRBJ2-5; 10 nucleotides align to TRBD2. The CDR3 is made up of 15 amino acids. Germline V gene lookup returns CDR1 ENHRY and CDR2 SYGVKD. V lost 10 bases to trimming and J lost 5 bases; unmatched junction nucleotides: 13. The CDR3 region is CATKGSGGAGETQYF. The CDR3, as DNA: TGTGCCACCAAAGGAAGCGGGGGGGCTGGTGAGACCCAGTACTTC.

In this sample, this clone turned up once. This chain links TRBV30 with TRBJ1-2, with D unclear. This CDR3 is built from 12 residues. Per the germline V gene, CDR1 is GTSNPN and CDR2 is SVGIG (reference sequence). V lost 4 bases, J lost 4 bases, and 10 bases lay in between. CDR3 nucleotide sequence: TGTGCCTGGACGGACTTATCCTATGGCTACACCTTC. This codes for CAWTDLSYGYTF.

Remarks on this clone: Other DNA sequences in the sample encode the same CDR3. The V call is TRBV5-1, the J call TRBJ1-2, with D tentatively TRBD1 (6 bases). CDR1 and CDR2 from the germline V gene are SGHRS and YFSETQ. This CDR3 contains 14 residues. V lost 0 bases and J 0 bases, leaving 6 bases between the germline ends. CDR3 region: CASSLDRANYGYTF. The CDR3, as DNA: TGCGCCAGCAGCTTGGACAGGGCTAACTATGGCTACACCTTC. The full variable domain, in which reference TRBV5-1 and TRBJ1-2 provide the parts outside the CDR3, is KAGVTQTPRYLIKTRGQQVTLSCSPISGHRSVSWYQQTPGQGLQFLFEYFSETQRNKGNFPGRFSGRQFSNSRSEMNVSTLELGDSALYLCASSLDRANYGYTFGSGTRLTVV.

This clone was counted a few times. The chain couples TRBV7-6 to TRBJ2-1; D is possibly TRBD1 (7 bases). From germline, CDR1 is SGHVS and CDR2 FNYEAQ. Trimming removed 5 bases from V and 4 bases from J, with 15 bases in between. The CDR3 contains 15 residues. CDR3 in amino acids: CASSLGGQKYNEQFF. The CDR3 nucleotides read TGTGCCAGCAGCCTGGGGGGACAGAAGTACAATGAGCAGTTCTTC. Drawing the rest from reference TRBV7-6 and TRBJ2-1, the complete variable domain is GAGVSQSPRYKVTKRGQDVALRCDPISGHVSLYWYRQALGQGPEFLTYFNYEAQQDKSGLPNDRFSAERPEGSISTLTIQRTEQRDSAMYRCASSLGGQKYNEQFFGPGTRLTVL.

The sample holds one count of this clone. The V call is TRBV7-9, the J call TRBJ1-4; D call uncertain. V was pared by 3 bases and J by 0 bases, with 8 bases between. This CDR3 comprises 15 residues. In germline, CDR1 is SEHNR, CDR2 FQNEAQ (reference sequence). The CDR3 DNA reads TGTGCCAGCAGCTTGTCAGTAACAACTAATGAAAAACTGTTTTTT. Protein: CASSLSVTTNEKLFF.